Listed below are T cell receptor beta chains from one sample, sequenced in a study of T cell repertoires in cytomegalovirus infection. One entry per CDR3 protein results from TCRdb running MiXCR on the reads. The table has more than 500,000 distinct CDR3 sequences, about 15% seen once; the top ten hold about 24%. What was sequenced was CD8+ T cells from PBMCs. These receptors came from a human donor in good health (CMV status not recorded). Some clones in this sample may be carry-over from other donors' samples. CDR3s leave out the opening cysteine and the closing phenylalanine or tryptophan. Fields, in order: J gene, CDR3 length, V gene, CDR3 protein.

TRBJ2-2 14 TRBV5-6 ASSLAAGGNTGELF
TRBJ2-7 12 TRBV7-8 ASSLAGLLYEQY
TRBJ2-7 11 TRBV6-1 ASSETPADEQY
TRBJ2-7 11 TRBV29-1 SVGVGGSYEQY
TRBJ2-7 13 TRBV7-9 ASSSRGAKGGEQY
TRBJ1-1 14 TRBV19 ASSIIRDRGPTEAF
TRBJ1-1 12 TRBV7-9 ASRSDRRNTEAF
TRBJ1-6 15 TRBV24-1 AMKDRGGRSYNSPLH
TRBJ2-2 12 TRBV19 ASSIDPGTGELF
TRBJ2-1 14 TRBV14 ASSLGRLGGRDEQF
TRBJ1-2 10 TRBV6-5 ASSPQGYGYT